A selection of T cell receptor beta chains follows, all from one sample in a study of a mutant IDH1 vaccine in newly diagnosed glioma. No cognate antigen is known for these TCRs. The data were produced by immunoSEQ multiplex PCR, yet TCRdb's version contains in-frame clones alone and is incomplete. The table includes approximately 35,000 clones, over 50% detected once. The sequences come from PBMCs, collected from a glioma patient whose treatment included an IDH1 peptide vaccine. These receptors all come from a woman younger than 35 with glioma. CDR3s include the opening cysteine and the closing phenylalanine or tryptophan.

TRBV19	TRBJ2-1	CASSPSGPPNNEQFF
TRBV19	TRBJ2-2	CASSYATGELFF
TRBV4-3	TRBJ2-7	CASSQDRGGYEQYF
TRBV7-8	TRBJ2-2	CASTLTSGGPNTGELFF
TRBV7-3	TRBJ2-7	CASSLWGQGVNYEQYF
TRBV5-1	TRBJ1-2	CASSPDRVNGYTF
TRBV11-1	TRBJ1-2	CASSLRQTYGYTF
TRBV27	TRBJ2-1	CASSGAGTGKRNEQFF
TRBV15	TRBJ1-1	CATSRDKGAQTNTEAFF
TRBV18	TRBJ2-2	CASSPTLNTGELFF
TRBV28	TRBJ1-5	CASSSGGQPQHF
TRBV11-1	TRBJ1-1	CASRLTGTGEAFF
TRBV27	TRBJ1-1	CASSLGGGFVNTEAFF
TRBV4-1	TRBJ1-1	CASSLTGGTEAFF
TRBV7-7	TRBJ1-5	CASSIDGNQPQHF
TRBV25-1	TRBJ2-1	CASSEGNEQFF
TRBV7-2	TRBJ2-5	CASSFANRQYF
TRBV5-1	TRBJ2-1	CASSQGQGHNEQFF
TRBV6-1	TRBJ1-2	CASSEDRNYGYTF
TRBV7-8	TRBJ1-5	CASSLREANNQPQHF
TRBV5-1	TRBJ2-4	CASSFSLASGRAASAAKNIQYF
TRBV6-6	TRBJ1-1	CASSYSPREGFF
TRBV2	TRBJ2-1	CASNEAGGSYNEQFF
TRBV4-2	TRBJ1-3	CASSQEWASGNTIYF
TRBV7-2	TRBJ1-2	CASSLERANYGYTF